A selection of T cell receptor beta chains follows, all from one sample in a study of control samples from healthy donors and cancer patients. Profiling relied on immunoSEQ multiplex PCR, and the TCRdb table lists in-frame clones only, not all of them. The top ten hold roughly 0.9% of the sample, which has 100,000 or so clones, just over 90% seen once. The specimen sequenced was blood. The receptors originated from a woman aged 30 to 39 in good health. Each CDR3 is given with its conserved first and last residue. The D gene is left open where the match is weak. For some rows the clone size is stated as once, few or many, or as a class when expanded; others skip it.

v_call,j_call,clone_size,d_call,cdr3_aa,cdr3_nt
TRBV10-3,TRBJ2-7,once,TRBD1,CAISESGLGTGEWEQYF,TGTGCCATCAGTGAGTCGGGATTGGGGACAGGGGAATGGGAGCAGTACTTC
TRBV6-1,TRBJ1-1,.,.,CASSEGQRNTEAFF,TGTGCCAGCAGTGAAGGGCAGAGGAACACTGAAGCTTTCTTT
TRBV4-1,TRBJ2-3,.,.,CASSPTQSTDTQYF,TGCGCCAGCAGCCCCACCCAGAGCACAGATACGCAGTATTTT
TRBV5-5,TRBJ1-4,.,.,CASSSPGQRARGEKLFF,TGTGCCAGCAGCTCCCCGGGACAAAGGGCCCGGGGTGAAAAACTGTTTTTT
TRBV5-1,TRBJ1-5,.,.,CASSLEGYQPQHF,TGCGCCAGCAGCTTGGAAGGATATCAGCCCCAGCATTTT
TRBV28,TRBJ1-4,.,TRBD1,CASSRTGNEKLFF,TGTGCCAGCAGTCGGACAGGGAATGAAAAACTGTTTTTT
TRBV18,TRBJ1-5,.,TRBD1,CASSPVQQGGFNQPQHF,TGTGCCAGCTCACCAGTCCAACAGGGGGGGTTCAATCAGCCCCAGCATTTT
TRBV5-1,TRBJ2-7,.,.,CASSLAPGSGYEQYF,TGCGCCAGCAGCTTGGCCCCTGGATCGGGCTACGAGCAGTACTTC
TRBV25-1,TRBJ1-5,.,.,CASSAREGNQPQHF,TGTGCCAGCAGTGCCAGGGAGGGCAATCAGCCCCAGCATTTT
TRBV20-1,TRBJ2-5,.,TRBD2,CSVSGGGAPPGETQYF,TGCAGTGTTAGTGGCGGGGGGGCCCCTCCGGGTGAGACCCAGTACTTC
TRBV27,TRBJ1-5,.,TRBD1,CASSLSQGANQPQHF,TGTGCCAGCAGTTTATCCCAGGGGGCGAATCAGCCCCAGCATTTT
TRBV30,TRBJ2-4,once,.,CAWSRTVNKNIQYF,TGTGCCTGGAGTAGGACAGTTAACAAAAACATTCAGTACTTC
TRBV7-3,TRBJ1-2,.,.,CASSFSQYYGYTF,TGTGCCAGCAGCTTCTCTCAGTACTATGGCTACACCTTC
TRBV30,TRBJ2-1,.,.,CAWSVRSLRGNEQFF,TGTGCCTGGAGTGTACGTTCCCTTAGAGGGAATGAGCAGTTCTTC
TRBV27,TRBJ2-7,.,.,CASSLSRAGIPYEQYF,TGTGCCAGCAGTTTATCCAGGGCAGGGATACCCTACGAGCAGTACTTC
TRBV29-1,TRBJ2-7,.,TRBD2,CSIDSTTSGRKQYF,TGCAGCATTGATTCCACGACTAGCGGGAGAAAGCAGTACTTC
TRBV6-5,TRBJ2-3,.,.,CASSRQYTDTQYF,TGTGCCAGCAGTCGACAGTACACAGATACGCAGTATTTT
TRBV7-9,TRBJ2-3,.,.,CASSFSAGSTDTQYF,TGTGCCAGCAGCTTCTCCGCGGGGAGCACAGATACGCAGTATTTT
TRBV6-2/TRBV6-3,TRBJ2-3,.,.,CASSNTDTQYF,TGTGCCAGCAGCAACACAGATACGCAGTATTTT
TRBV10-3,TRBJ2-3,.,TRBD2,CAISEGGVRAEYF,TGTGCCATCAGTGAGGGGGGGGTCAGGGCGGAGTATTTT
TRBV5-1,TRBJ1-6,.,TRBD1,CASSWGQGDSPLHF,TGCGCCAGCAGCTGGGGACAGGGTGATTCACCCCTCCACTTT
TRBV2,TRBJ1-4,.,.,CASRAGSLDNEKLFF,TGTGCCAGCAGGGCAGGTTCGTTGGATAATGAAAAACTGTTTTTT
TRBV12-3/TRBV12-4,TRBJ1-2,.,TRBD1,CASSTRDRGGYTF,TGTGCCAGCAGTACGCGGGACAGAGGCGGCTACACCTTC
TRBV10-2,TRBJ1-5,once,.,CASSDEEAPNQPQHF,TGCGCCAGCAGTGACGAAGAGGCCCCAAATCAGCCCCAGCATTTT
TRBV7-7,TRBJ2-1,.,.,CASSPTAARYNEQFF,TGTGCCAGCAGCCCAACTGCGGCGAGGTACAATGAGCAGTTCTTC
TRBV9,TRBJ2-3,.,TRBD2,CASSGLAGGFTDTQYF,TGTGCCAGCAGCGGACTAGCGGGGGGCTTCACAGATACGCAGTATTTT
TRBV19,TRBJ2-7,.,TRBD1,CASSIVAGQGFYEQYF,TGTGCCAGTAGTATAGTTGCAGGACAGGGGTTCTACGAGCAGTACTTC
TRBV7-9,TRBJ2-2,.,.,CASSPGRTANTGELFF,TGTGCCAGCAGCCCTGGAAGGACCGCGAACACCGGGGAGCTGTTTTTT
TRBV6-1,TRBJ1-6,.,.,CASSEIGRNSPLHF,TGTGCCAGCAGTGAAATAGGCCGTAATTCACCCCTCCACTTT
TRBV5-1,TRBJ2-1,.,.,CASTQTHGVGQFF,TGCGCCAGCACACAGACACATGGCGTTGGGCAGTTCTTC
TRBV5-4,TRBJ2-5,.,.,CASSLSWVQETQYF,TGTGCCAGCAGCTTGAGCTGGGTCCAAGAGACCCAGTACTTC
TRBV5-1,TRBJ2-5,few,TRBD2,CASSFTSGRAVNQETQYF,TGCGCCAGCAGCTTTACTAGCGGGAGGGCCGTGAATCAAGAGACCCAGTACTTC
TRBV6-2/TRBV6-3,TRBJ1-1,.,TRBD1,CASSQPGQRRNTEAFF,TGTGCCAGCAGCCAACCGGGACAGCGAAGGAACACTGAAGCTTTCTTT
TRBV7-3,TRBJ1-1,.,TRBD1,CASSPTRDRVLGAFF,TGTGCCAGCAGCCCCACCCGGGACAGGGTATTGGGAGCTTTCTTT
TRBV6-1,TRBJ1-2,.,.,CASSEGPLLTPYGYTF,TGTGCCAGCAGTGAGGGCCCCCTTCTAACCCCCTATGGCTACACCTTC
TRBV3-1/TRBV3-2,TRBJ2-5,.,TRBD1,CASADRVGQETQYF,TGTGCCAGCGCAGACAGGGTAGGGCAAGAGACCCAGTACTTC
TRBV3-1/TRBV3-2,TRBJ1-2,.,TRBD1,CASSTDRTYGYTF,TGTGCCAGCAGCACGGACAGGACCTATGGCTACACCTTC
TRBV6-1,TRBJ2-1,few,TRBD2,CASSLTSGSNEQFF,TGTGCCAGCAGTCTAACTAGCGGGAGCAATGAGCAGTTCTTC
TRBV13,TRBJ2-7,.,.,CASSRNPDYEQYF,TGTGCCAGCAGCCGTAACCCCGACTACGAGCAGTACTTC
TRBV5-6,TRBJ2-3,.,.,CASTAGLYTDTQYF,TGTGCCAGCACCGCCGGACTTTACACAGATACGCAGTATTTT
TRBV4-2,TRBJ1-1,.,TRBD1,CASSTRQGNTEAFF,TGTGCCAGCAGCACCCGACAGGGGAACACTGAAGCTTTCTTT
TRBV30,TRBJ1-6,.,.,CAWSVRQAYNSPLHF,TGTGCCTGGAGTGTACGACAGGCCTATAATTCACCCCTCCACTTT
TRBV7-2,TRBJ1-6,.,TRBD1,CASSSQGQPNSPLHF,TGTGCCAGCAGCTCCCAGGGACAGCCTAATTCACCCCTCCACTTT
TRBV20-1,TRBJ2-1,.,.,CSASRWDEQFF,TGCAGTGCTTCCCGATGGGATGAGCAGTTCTTC
TRBV19,TRBJ1-1,.,.,CANPDKNTEAFF,TGTGCCAACCCGGACAAGAACACTGAAGCTTTCTTT
TRBV3-1/TRBV3-2,TRBJ1-1,.,.,CASSQGHGNTEAFF,TGTGCCAGCAGCCAAGGACACGGAAACACTGAAGCTTTCTTT
TRBV7-2,TRBJ1-3,once,TRBD1,CASSPTGGYGNTIYF,TGTGCCAGCAGCCCTACAGGGGGCTACGGAAACACCATATATTTT
TRBV28,TRBJ2-7,.,.,CASSLGLPSYEQYF,TGTGCCAGCAGTTTAGGCCTACCCTCCTACGAGCAGTACTTC
TRBV4-2,TRBJ1-2,.,TRBD1,CASSQDSGGQGDYGYTF,TGTGCCAGCAGCCAAGATAGTGGAGGACAGGGAGACTATGGCTACACCTTC
TRBV6-5,TRBJ2-7,.,TRBD1,CASGTGRRYEQYF,TGTGCCAGCGGGACAGGGCGTCGTTACGAGCAGTACTTC
TRBV2,TRBJ2-1,.,.,CASSEKRGGNNEQFF,TGTGCCAGCAGTGAAAAGAGGGGGGGCAATAATGAGCAGTTCTTC
TRBV2,TRBJ2-5,.,TRBD2,CASSSGATGTQYF,TGTGCCAGCAGTAGCGGGGCTACGGGGACCCAGTACTTC
TRBV6-1,TRBJ2-6,.,TRBD1,CASSDMYRGSFGANVLTF,TGTGCCAGCAGTGATATGTACAGGGGATCGTTTGGGGCCAACGTCCTGACTTTC
TRBV7-3,TRBJ1-1,.,.,CASSHDPGLNTEAFF,TGTGCCAGCAGCCACGATCCGGGATTGAACACTGAAGCTTTCTTT